The 11 T cell receptor beta chains listed next were all sequenced from one sample in a study of T-cell memory formation after mild COVID-19. TCRdb re-analysed the 5' RACE reads in MiXCR, keeping a single row per CDR3 protein. The sample has roughly 410,000 distinct CDR3 sequences, roughly 24% seen once; the top ten hold 8.8%. The sample taken for sequencing was PBMCs or a T cell subset sorted from them (not recorded which). The receptors originated from an adult woman who had mild COVID-19 (a few samples of this study predate the infection). Cell type and time point are not known.

The chain couples TRBV7-9 to TRBJ1-2, with a tentative D call TRBD1 (6 bases). Per the germline V gene, CDR1 is SEHNR and CDR2 is FQNEAQ (reference sequence). The length of the CDR3 is 19 residues. The V end lost 4 bases, the J end lost 0 bases, and 24 bases lay between the germline ends. The CDR3 coding sequence is TGTGCCAGCAGCTCCCATCTACGGGACACCCTACAACCTAACTATGGCTACACCTTC. Its translation: CASSSHLRDTLQPNYGYTF. The full variable domain, with the rest looked up from reference TRBV7-9 and TRBJ1-2, is DTGVSQNPRHKITKRGQNVTFRCDPISEHNRLYWYRQTLGQGPEFLTYFQNEAQLEKSRLLSDRFSAERPKGSFSTLEIQRTEQGDSAMYLCASSSHLRDTLQPNYGYTFGSGTRLTVV.

This clonotype was counted between two and nine times. The CDR3 nucleotides read TGTGCCAGCAGCTTATCCCAAGACAGGGGGTGGCCCTACGAGCAGTACTTC. It codes for CASSLSQDRGWPYEQYF. This chain uses TRBV11-3 with TRBJ2-7; 9 nucleotides align to TRBD1. The CDR3 sequence is 17 residues long. CDR1 is SGHNT, CDR2 YENEEA, per germline. The trim removed 2 bases at V and 2 bases at J, leaving 10 bases unmatched.

The chain joins TRBV10-3 to TRBJ2-7; D is ambiguous. Trimming took 4 bases from V and 0 from J, leaving 10 bases between them. The CDR3 length is 14 residues. Germline CDR1 is ENHRY and CDR2 is SYGVKD. As DNA, the CDR3 is TGTGCCATCAGTGGACAATCTGGCTCCTACGAGCAGTACTTC. Its protein product is CAISGQSGSYEQYF.

V and J are TRBV5-1 and TRBJ2-2; D unresolved. Trimming cost V 0 bases and J 5 bases, with 5 bases left between them. Per germline, CDR1 SGHRS and CDR2 YFSETQ. The CDR3 runs 13 residues. CDR3 in DNA: TGCGCCAGCAGCTTGGCCATGACCGGGGAGCTGTTTTTT. Its protein is CASSLAMTGELFF. Combining the CDR3 with reference TRBV5-1 and TRBJ2-2 gives the whole variable domain KAGVTQTPRYLIKTRGQQVTLSCSPISGHRSVSWYQQTPGQGLQFLFEYFSETQRNKGNFPGRFSGRQFSNSRSEMNVSTLELGDSALYLCASSLAMTGELFFGEGSRLTVL.

This clonotype was observed a few times. The V call is TRBV15, the J call TRBJ2-1; 10 bases map to TRBD2. This CDR3 has 17 residues. Germline CDR1 and CDR2: LNHNV and YYDKDF (reference sequence). Germline trimming cut 1 base from V and 9 bases from J; bases unmatched to any gene: 12. The CDR3 DNA reads TGTGCCACCAGCAGAGGTCGAGAGACTAGCGGGTGGGTTGAGCAGTTCTTC. This sequence encodes CATSRGRETSGWVEQFF.

This clonotype has just a few counts. In DNA form, the CDR3 reads TGCGCCAGCAGCCAAGAGACCCAGCGGGAGGGCCCGGATACGCAGTATTTT. This codes for CASSQETQREGPDTQYF. The chain uses TRBV4-3 and TRBJ2-3, with 10 bases lining up with TRBD2. The CDR3 extends over 17 amino acids. CDR1 is LGHNA, CDR2 YSLEER, per germline. V was pared by 0 bases and J by 6 bases, with 9 bases of the junction left unmatched.

This clonotype was seen only a few times. The CDR3 sequence is CSVSDDSYTF. The CDR3 nucleotides are TGCAGCGTCAGTGATGACAGCTACACCTTC. The chain is built from TRBV29-1 and TRBJ1-2, with unresolved D. Trimming took 6 bases from V and 9 from J, leaving 11 bases between them. The CDR3 consists of 10 residues. CDR1 is SQVTM, CDR2 ANQGSEA, per germline.

This chain connects TRBV3-1 to TRBJ1-5; weak D call: TRBD1 (6 bases). The CDR3 covers 15 residues. Trimming took off 0 bases at V and 9 bases at J, with 15 bases between the two ends. Germline V gene sequence: CDR1 LGHDT, CDR2 YNNKEL (reference sequence). The CDR3 reads CASSQDSGRGTPQHF. CDR3 DNA: TGTGCCAGCAGCCAAGATTCGGGCAGGGGCACGCCCCAGCATTTT.

The genes are TRBV14 and TRBJ1-3; 7 bases line up with TRBD1. Germline CDR1 SGHDN, CDR2 FVKESK. The CDR3 length is 18 residues. Trimming at V came to 0 bases and at J to 2 bases, leaving 10 bases not matched to a gene. The CDR3 is CASSQDFTYRGTGNTIYF. The CDR3 DNA reads as TGTGCCAGCAGCCAAGATTTTACCTACAGGGGAACTGGAAACACCATATATTTT.

V is TRBV20-1 and J is TRBJ2-5; the D gene is possibly TRBD1 (6 bases). The germline V and J ends were trimmed by 5 bases and 2 bases, with 15 bases remaining between them. Germline CDR1 DFQATT, CDR2 SNEGSKA (reference sequence). The CDR3 spans 14 residues. CDR3 in DNA: TGCAGTGCTCCCACAGGGTTCTGGCAAGAGACCCAGTACTTC. This sequence encodes CSAPTGFWQETQYF.

The chain employs TRBV20-1 and TRBJ1-1; no clear D gene. The V gene's germline CDR1 is DFQATT and CDR2 SNEGSKA (reference sequence). This CDR3 is 15 amino acids long. The germline V and J ends were trimmed by 1 base and 4 bases, with 16 bases remaining between them. In DNA form, the CDR3 reads TGCAGTGCTAGAGTAGTAGGCCAAGGGTCCACTGAAGCTTTCTTT. Protein product: CSARVVGQGSTEAFF.